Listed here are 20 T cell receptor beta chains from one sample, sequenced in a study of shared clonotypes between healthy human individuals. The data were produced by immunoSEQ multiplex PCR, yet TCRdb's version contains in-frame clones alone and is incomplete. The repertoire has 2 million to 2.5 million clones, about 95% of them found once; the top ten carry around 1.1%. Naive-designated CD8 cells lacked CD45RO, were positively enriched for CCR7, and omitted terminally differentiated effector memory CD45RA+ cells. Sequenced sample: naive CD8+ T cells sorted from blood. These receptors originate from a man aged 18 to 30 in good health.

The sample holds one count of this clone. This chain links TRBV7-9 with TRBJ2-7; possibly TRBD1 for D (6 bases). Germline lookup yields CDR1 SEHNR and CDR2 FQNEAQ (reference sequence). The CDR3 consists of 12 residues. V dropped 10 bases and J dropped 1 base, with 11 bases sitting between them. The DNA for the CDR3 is TGTGCCACGAGGACAGATTCCTACGAGCAGTACTTC. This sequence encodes CATRTDSYEQYF.

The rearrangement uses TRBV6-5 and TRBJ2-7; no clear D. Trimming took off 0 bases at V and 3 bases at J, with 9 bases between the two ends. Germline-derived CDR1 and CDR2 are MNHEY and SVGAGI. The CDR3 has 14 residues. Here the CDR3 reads CASSYSPDGYEQYF. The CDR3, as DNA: TGTGCCAGCAGTTACTCCCCGGACGGCTACGAGCAGTACTTC.

DNA of the CDR3: TGCGCCAGCAGTGATAGCGGGGGCGAAGGTACGCAGTATTTT. This codes for CASSDSGGEGTQYF. The chain couples TRBV10-1 to TRBJ2-3; TRBD2 aligns across 9 bases. The CDR3 is 14 residues long. The J segment lost 8 bases and the V segment lost 3 bases, leaving 6 bases of the junction unmatched. Germline V gives CDR1 WNHNN, CDR2 SYGVQD (reference sequence).

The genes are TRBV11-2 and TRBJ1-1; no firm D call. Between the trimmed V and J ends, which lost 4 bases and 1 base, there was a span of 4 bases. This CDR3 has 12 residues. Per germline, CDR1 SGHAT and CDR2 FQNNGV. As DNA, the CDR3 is TGTGCCAGCAGCTCGGAGAACACTGAAGCTTTCTTT. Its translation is CASSSENTEAFF.

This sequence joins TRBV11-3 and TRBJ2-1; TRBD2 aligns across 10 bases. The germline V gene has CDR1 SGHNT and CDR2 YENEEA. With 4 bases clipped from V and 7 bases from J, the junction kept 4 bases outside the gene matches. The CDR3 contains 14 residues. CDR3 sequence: CASSSSGGGNEQFF. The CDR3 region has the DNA TGTGCCAGCAGCTCTAGCGGGGGAGGGAATGAGCAGTTCTTC.

CDR3 sequence reads: CASSIVDREGNTIYF. The CDR3 DNA follows: TGTGCCAGCAGCATCGTAGACAGGGAAGGAAACACCATATATTTT. The genes are TRBV7-2 and TRBJ1-3, with 7 bases identical to TRBD1. Per the germline V gene, CDR1 is SGHTA and CDR2 is FQGNSA. The V segment lost 5 bases and the J segment 4 bases; nucleotides outside the gene matches: 8. The CDR3 is made up of 15 amino acids.

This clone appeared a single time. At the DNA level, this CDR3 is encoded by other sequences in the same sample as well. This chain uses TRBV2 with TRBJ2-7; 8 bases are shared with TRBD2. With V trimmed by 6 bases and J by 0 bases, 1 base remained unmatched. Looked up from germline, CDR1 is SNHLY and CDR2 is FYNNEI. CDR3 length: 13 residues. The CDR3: CASRSGSSYEQYF. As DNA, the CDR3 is TGTGCCAGCAGGAGCGGGAGCTCCTACGAGCAGTACTTC.

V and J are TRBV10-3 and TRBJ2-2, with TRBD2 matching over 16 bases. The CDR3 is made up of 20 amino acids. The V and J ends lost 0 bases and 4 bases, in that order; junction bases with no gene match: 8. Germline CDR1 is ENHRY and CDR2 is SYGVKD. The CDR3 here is CAISESIPGLAGGTTGELFF. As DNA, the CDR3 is TGTGCCATCAGTGAGTCGATTCCGGGACTAGCGGGAGGGACCACCGGGGAGCTGTTTTTT.

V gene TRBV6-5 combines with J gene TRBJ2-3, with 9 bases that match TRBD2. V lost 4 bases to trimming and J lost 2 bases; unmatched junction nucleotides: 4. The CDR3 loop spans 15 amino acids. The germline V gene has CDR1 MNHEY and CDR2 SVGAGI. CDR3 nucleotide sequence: TGTGCCAGCAGTTTCGCGGGGGGGCCCACAGATACGCAGTATTTT. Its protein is CASSFAGGPTDTQYF.

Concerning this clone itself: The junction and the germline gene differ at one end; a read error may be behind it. CDR3 residues: CASRQEGQGAYEQYF. As DNA, the CDR3 is TGCGCCAGCAGACAAGAGGGACAGGGGGCTTACGAGCAGTACTTC. V is TRBV4-1 and J is TRBJ2-7, with 12 bases aligning to TRBD1. The germline V gene encodes CDR1 MGHRA and CDR2 YSYEKL. The CDR3 has 15 residues.

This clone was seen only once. The CDR3, as DNA: TGTGCCAGCAGCCAAGACTGGGTGGGGTTAGGCGCTGAAGCTTTCTTT. Translating gives CASSQDWVGLGAEAFF. The chain joins TRBV14 to TRBJ1-1; D is unclear. The CDR3 length is 16 residues. Trimming shortened V by 0 bases and J by 6 bases, and 17 bases separated the two germline ends. Germline CDR1 is SGHDN and CDR2 is FVKESK.

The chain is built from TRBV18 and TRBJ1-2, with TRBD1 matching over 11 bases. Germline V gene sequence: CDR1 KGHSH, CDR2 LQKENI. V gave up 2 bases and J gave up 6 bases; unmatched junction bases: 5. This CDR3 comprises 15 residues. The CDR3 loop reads CASSPFGQGANGYTF. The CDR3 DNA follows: TGTGCCAGCTCACCATTTGGACAGGGGGCGAATGGCTACACCTTC.

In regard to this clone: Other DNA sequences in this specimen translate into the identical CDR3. CDR3 loop: CASSLTRGETQYF. In nucleotides, the CDR3 is TGCGCCAGCAGCTTGACCAGGGGTGAGACCCAGTACTTC. The rearrangement joins TRBV5-1 to TRBJ2-5; the D gene is possibly TRBD1 (6 bases). The CDR3 length is 13 residues. Trimming stripped 1 base from V and 5 bases from J, with 9 bases between. The V gene's germline CDR1 is SGHRS and CDR2 YFSETQ.

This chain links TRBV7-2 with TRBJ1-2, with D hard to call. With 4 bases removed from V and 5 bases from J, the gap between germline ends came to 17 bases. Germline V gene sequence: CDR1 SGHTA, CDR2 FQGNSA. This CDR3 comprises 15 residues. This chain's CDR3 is CASSSLQNVGYGYTF. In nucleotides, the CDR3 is TGTGCCAGCAGCTCCCTCCAGAACGTTGGGTATGGCTACACCTTC.

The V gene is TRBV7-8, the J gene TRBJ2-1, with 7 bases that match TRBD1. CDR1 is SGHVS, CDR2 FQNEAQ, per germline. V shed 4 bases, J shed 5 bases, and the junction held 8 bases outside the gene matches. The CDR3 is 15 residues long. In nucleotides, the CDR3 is TGTGCCAGCAGCTCCCGGGACAGAGGTAACAATGAGCAGTTCTTC. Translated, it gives CASSSRDRGNNEQFF.

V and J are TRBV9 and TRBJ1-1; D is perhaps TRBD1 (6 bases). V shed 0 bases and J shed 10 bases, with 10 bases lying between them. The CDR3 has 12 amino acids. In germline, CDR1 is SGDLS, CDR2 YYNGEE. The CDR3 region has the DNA TGTGCCAGCAGCGTAGAGGGACACCGAGCTTTCTTT. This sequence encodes CASSVEGHRAFF.

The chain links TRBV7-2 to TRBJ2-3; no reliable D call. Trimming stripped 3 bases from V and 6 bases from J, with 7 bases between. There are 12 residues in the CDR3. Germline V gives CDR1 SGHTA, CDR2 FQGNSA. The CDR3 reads CASSFWSDTQYF. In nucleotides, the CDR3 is TGTGCCAGCAGCTTTTGGTCGGATACGCAGTATTTT. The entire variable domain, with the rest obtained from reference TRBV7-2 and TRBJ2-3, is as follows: GAGVSQSPSNKVTEKGKDVELRCDPISGHTALYWYRQSLGQGLEFLIYFQGNSAPDKSGLPSDRFSAERTGGSVSTLTIQRTQQEDSAVYLCASSFWSDTQYFGPGTRLTVL.

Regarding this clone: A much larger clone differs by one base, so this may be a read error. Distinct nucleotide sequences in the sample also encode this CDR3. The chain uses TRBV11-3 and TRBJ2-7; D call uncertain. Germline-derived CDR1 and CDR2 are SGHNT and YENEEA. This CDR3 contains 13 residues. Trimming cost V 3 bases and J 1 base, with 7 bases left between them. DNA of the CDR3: TGTGCCAGCAGCTTGGGCAGATCCTACGAGCAGTACTTC. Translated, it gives CASSLGRSYEQYF.

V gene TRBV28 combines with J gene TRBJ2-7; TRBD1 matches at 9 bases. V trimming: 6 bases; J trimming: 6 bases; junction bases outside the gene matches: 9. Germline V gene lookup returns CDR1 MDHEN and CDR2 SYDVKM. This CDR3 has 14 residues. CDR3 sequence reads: CASRVRTGVVEQYF. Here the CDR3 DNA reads TGTGCCAGCAGGGTTAGGACAGGGGTGGTCGAGCAGTACTTC.

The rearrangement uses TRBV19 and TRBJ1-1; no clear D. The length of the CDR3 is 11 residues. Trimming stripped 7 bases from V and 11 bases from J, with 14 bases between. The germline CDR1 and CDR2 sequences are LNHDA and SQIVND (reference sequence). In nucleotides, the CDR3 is TGTGCCAGTATTAGCGGCCGAGGGGCTTTCTTT. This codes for CASISGRGAFF.